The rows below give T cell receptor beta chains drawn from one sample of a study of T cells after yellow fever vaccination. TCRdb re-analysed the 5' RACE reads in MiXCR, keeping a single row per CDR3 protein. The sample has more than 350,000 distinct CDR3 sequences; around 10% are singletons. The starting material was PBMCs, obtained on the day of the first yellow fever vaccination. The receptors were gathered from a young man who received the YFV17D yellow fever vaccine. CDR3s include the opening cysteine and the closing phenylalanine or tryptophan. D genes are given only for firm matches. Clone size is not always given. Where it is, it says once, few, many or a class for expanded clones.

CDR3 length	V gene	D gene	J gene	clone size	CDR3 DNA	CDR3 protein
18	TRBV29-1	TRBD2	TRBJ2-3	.	TGCAGCGTTGAATTGGAGAGTACGCGGGGGGACCGCACAGATACGCAGTATTTT	CSVELESTRGDRTDTQYF
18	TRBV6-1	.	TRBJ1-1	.	TGTGCCAGCAGCAGTTACGGGGGTGTTTCCAAGGGGGTCACTGAAGCTTTCTTT	CASSSYGGVSKGVTEAFF
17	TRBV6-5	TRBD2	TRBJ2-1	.	TGTGCCAGCAGTTATGCTAGCGGGGGGGAATCGTTCAATGAGCAGTTCTTC	CASSYASGGESFNEQFF
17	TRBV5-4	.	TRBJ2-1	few	TGTGCCAGCCCGGCCGCGGAAGCGTCCAGCTCCTACAATGAGCAGTTCTTC	CASPAAEASSSYNEQFF
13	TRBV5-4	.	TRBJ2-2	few	TGTGCCAGCAGCACAGGGTACACCGGGGAGCTGTTTTTT	CASSTGYTGELFF
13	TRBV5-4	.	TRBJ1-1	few	TGTGCCAGCAGCACGGACAGCTACACTGAAGCTTTCTTT	CASSTDSYTEAFF
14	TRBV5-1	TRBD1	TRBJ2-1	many	TGCGCCAGCAGCTGGGGGACAGGGGGTGATGAGCAGTTCTTC	CASSWGTGGDEQFF
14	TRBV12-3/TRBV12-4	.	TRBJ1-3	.	TGTGCCAGCAGAGAATCGGGCTCTGGAAACACCATATATTTT	CASRESGSGNTIYF
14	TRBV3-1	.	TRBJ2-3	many	TGTGCCAGCAGCCAAGGAGCCTCCACAGATACGCAGTATTTT	CASSQGASTDTQYF
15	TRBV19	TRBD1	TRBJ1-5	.	TGTGCCAGTTCGGGACAGGCCTATAGCAATCAGCCCCAGCATTTT	CASSGQAYSNQPQHF
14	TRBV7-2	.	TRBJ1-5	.	TGTGCCAGCAGCTTAGATTCCTTCAATCAGCCCCAGCATTTT	CASSLDSFNQPQHF
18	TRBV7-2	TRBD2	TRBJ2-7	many	TGTGCCAGCAGCTTAACGCCTGGACTAGCGGGCGTCCCAGGGCAGCAGTACTTC	CASSLTPGLAGVPGQQYF
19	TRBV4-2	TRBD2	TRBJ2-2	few	TGTGCCAGCAGCCAAAGCACGGGACTAGCGGGGACGAACACCGGGGAGCTGTTTTTT	CASSQSTGLAGTNTGELFF
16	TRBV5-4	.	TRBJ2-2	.	TGTGCCAGCAGCCACCCCGGCAGGGACAACACCGGGGAGCTGTTTTTT	CASSHPGRDNTGELFF
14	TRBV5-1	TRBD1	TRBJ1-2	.	TGCGCCAGCAGCCCCGGGGACAGAACCTATGGCTACACCTTC	CASSPGDRTYGYTF
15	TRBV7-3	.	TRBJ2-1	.	TGTGCCAGCAGCCCCTATAAAAGCTCCTACAATGAGCAGTTCTTC	CASSPYKSSYNEQFF
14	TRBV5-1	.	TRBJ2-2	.	TGCGCCAGCAGCGCACAGGAAGATACCGGGGAGCTGTTTTTT	CASSAQEDTGELFF
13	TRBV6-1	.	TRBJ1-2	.	TGTGCTTCCCCCGGGCCAGGTGGGGATGGCTACACCTTC	CASPGPGGDGYTF
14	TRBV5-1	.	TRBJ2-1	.	TGCGCCAGCAGCAGGCTAAAGGACGGCGGGGAGCAGTTCTTC	CASSRLKDGGEQFF
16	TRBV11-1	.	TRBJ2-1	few	TGTGCCAGCAGCCGACACAGGACAGACCCATACAATGAGCAGTTCTTC	CASSRHRTDPYNEQFF
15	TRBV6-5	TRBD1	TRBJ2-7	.	TGTGCCAGCAGCTACGACGGGACAGAAACCTACGAGCAGTACTTC	CASSYDGTETYEQYF
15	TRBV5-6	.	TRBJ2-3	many	TGTGCCAGCAGCACGCTGGATGACCTCACAGATACGCAGTATTTT	CASSTLDDLTDTQYF
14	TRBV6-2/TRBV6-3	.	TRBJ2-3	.	TGTGCCAGCAGTTACTTTGGACAGCCGGATACGCAGTATTTT	CASSYFGQPDTQYF
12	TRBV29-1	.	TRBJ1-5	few	TGCAGCGTTGGAGAAGGGATGGCGCCCCAGCATTTT	CSVGEGMAPQHF
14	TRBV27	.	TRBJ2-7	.	TGTGCCAGCAGTTTAGGGGGGCCTGGTTACGAGCAGTACTTC	CASSLGGPGYEQYF
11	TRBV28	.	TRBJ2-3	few	TGTGCCAGCAGTCCACTCCATACGCAGTATTTT	CASSPLHTQYF
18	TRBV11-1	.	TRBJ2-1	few	TGTGCCAGCAGCTTAGGCATAAGCAGGACGGCGACAAACAATGAGCAGTTCTTC	CASSLGISRTATNNEQFF
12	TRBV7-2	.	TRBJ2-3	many	TGTGCCAGCAAGGCGGGGCCAGATACGCAGTATTTT	CASKAGPDTQYF
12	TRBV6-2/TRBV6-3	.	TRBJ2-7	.	TGTGCCAGCAAGAGAAGCTCCTACGAGCAGTACTTC	CASKRSSYEQYF
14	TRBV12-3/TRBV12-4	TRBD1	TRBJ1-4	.	TGTGCCAGCAGTTTACAGGGGGCGAGGGAAAAACTGTTTTTT	CASSLQGAREKLFF
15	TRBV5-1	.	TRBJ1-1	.	TGCGCCAGCAGCTCCTTGACAGCGGGGACCACTGAAGCTTTCTTT	CASSSLTAGTTEAFF
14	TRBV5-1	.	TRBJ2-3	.	TGCGCCAGCAGCTCCCCTGGCCTCCTGGATACGCAGTATTTT	CASSSPGLLDTQYF
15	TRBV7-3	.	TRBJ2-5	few	TGTGCCAGCAGCTTAAGTTGGACCCCAGCTGAGACCCAGTACTTC	CASSLSWTPAETQYF
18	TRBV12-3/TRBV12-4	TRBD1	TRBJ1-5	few	TGTGCCAGCAGTTTAGGACAGGGGGTTCTTGCGAGCAATCAGCCCCAGCATTTT	CASSLGQGVLASNQPQHF
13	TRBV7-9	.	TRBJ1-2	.	TGTGCCAGCAGCCCCGGACATCCGGGAGGCTACACCTTC	CASSPGHPGGYTF
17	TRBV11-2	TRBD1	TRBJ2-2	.	TGTGCCAGCAGCTTCTCGACGGGGACAGGGCTCCCCGGGGAGCTGTTTTTT	CASSFSTGTGLPGELFF
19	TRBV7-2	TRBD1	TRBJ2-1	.	TGTGCCAGCAGCTTAGCAGGCCGTCTTTCGGGACAGGTCTACAATGAGCAGTTCTTC	CASSLAGRLSGQVYNEQFF
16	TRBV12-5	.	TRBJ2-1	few	TGTGCTAGTGGTTTGGTACTTCGGGGATACTACAATGAGCAGTTCTTC	CASGLVLRGYYNEQFF
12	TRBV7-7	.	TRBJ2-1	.	TGTGCCAGCAGCTTAAACGGGGATGAGCAGTTCTTC	CASSLNGDEQFF
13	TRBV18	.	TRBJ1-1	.	TGTGCCAGCTCAGTTTCAGGGGACACTGAAGCTTTCTTT	CASSVSGDTEAFF
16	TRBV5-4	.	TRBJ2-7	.	TGTGCCAGCAGCCTCGACCCGAGAGGGGGGGTCTACGAGCAGTACTTC	CASSLDPRGGVYEQYF
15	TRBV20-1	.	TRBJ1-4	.	TGCAGTGCTAGACCAACCAATGCAACTAATGAAAAACTGTTTTTT	CSARPTNATNEKLFF
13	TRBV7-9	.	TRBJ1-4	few	TGTGCCAGCAGGAATGATGCGGGTGAAAAACTGTTTTTT	CASRNDAGEKLFF
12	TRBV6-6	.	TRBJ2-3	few	TGTGCCAGCAGTCAATACTCAGATACGCAGTATTTT	CASSQYSDTQYF
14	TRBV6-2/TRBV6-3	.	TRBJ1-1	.	TGTGCCAGCAGTCCAGAGGGGGGGAACACTGAAGCTTTCTTT	CASSPEGGNTEAFF
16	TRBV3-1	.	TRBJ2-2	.	TGTGCCAGCAGCCCCGCATCAGGGGCCAACACCGGGGAGCTGTTTTTT	CASSPASGANTGELFF
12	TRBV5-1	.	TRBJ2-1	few	TGCGCCAGCAGCCTTTTAATCGATGAGCAGTTCTTC	CASSLLIDEQFF
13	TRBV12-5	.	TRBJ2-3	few	TGTGCTAGTGGTCTTCCTAGCACAGATACGCAGTATTTT	CASGLPSTDTQYF
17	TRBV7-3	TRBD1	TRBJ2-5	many	TGTGCCAGCAGCTTCCGCCCCGGGACAGGGGTTCTAGAGACCCAGTACTTC	CASSFRPGTGVLETQYF
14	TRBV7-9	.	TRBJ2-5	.	TGTGCCAGCAACCGACGAAGGGCGGGGGAGACCCAGTACTTC	CASNRRRAGETQYF
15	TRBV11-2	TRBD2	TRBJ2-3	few	TGTGCCAGCAGTCGCAGGCGGGGGGCTACAGATACGCAGTATTTT	CASSRRRGATDTQYF
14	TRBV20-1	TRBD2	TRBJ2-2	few	TGCAGTGCCCCGTTTGCGGGGGGGCCCGGGGAGCTGTTTTTT	CSAPFAGGPGELFF
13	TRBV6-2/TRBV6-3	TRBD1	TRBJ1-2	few	TGTGCCAGCAGTTCGGGACAGGTGTCGTGGTACACCTTC	CASSSGQVSWYTF
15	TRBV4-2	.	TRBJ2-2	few	TGTGCCAGCAGCCTTCGGGAGCTAAACACCGGGGAGCTGTTTTTT	CASSLRELNTGELFF
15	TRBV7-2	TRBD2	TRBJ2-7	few	TGTGCCAGCAGCTCACTGGGGGGGTCCCAGCGCGAGCAGTACTTC	CASSSLGGSQREQYF
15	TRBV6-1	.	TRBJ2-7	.	TGTGCCAGCACCAAGGGGGAAGGGGCCTCCTACGAGCAGTACTTC	CASTKGEGASYEQYF
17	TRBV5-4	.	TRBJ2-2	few	TGTGCCAGCAGCTTGGGGGGGGGCCCCATGAGCACCGGGGAGCTGTTTTTT	CASSLGGGPMSTGELFF
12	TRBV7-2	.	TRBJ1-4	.	TGTGCCAGCAGGGGGGTGGGAGAAAAACTGTTTTTT	CASRGVGEKLFF
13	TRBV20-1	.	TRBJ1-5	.	TGCAGTGCCCTACCTGACATAAATCAGCCCCAGCATTTT	CSALPDINQPQHF
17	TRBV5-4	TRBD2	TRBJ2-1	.	TGTGCCAGCAGCTTGACGGGCCGGGGGGGCCAAGGTGCTGAGCAGTTCTTC	CASSLTGRGGQGAEQFF